The 30 T cell receptor beta chains below come from one sample, sequenced in a study of Ad26.COV2.S vaccination and SARS-CoV-2 variants. The treatment: around 19 received Ad26.COV2.S at low or high dose, single or two shots; roughly five received placebo; per-sample allocation not given. The samples were gathered on day 63 after the first injection of vaccine or placebo. Sequenced by immunoSEQ multiplex PCR; TCRdb stores in-frame clones only, minus some. Here the sample spans about 420,000 clones, more than 75% being singletons. The sequences come from peripheral blood, collected in a trial of Ad26.COV2.S vaccine versus placebo. These receptors originate from a person aged 18-65 years who received the Ad26.COV2.S COVID-19 vaccine or a placebo.

V usage is TRBV30 and J usage is TRBJ1-3; 8 bases map to TRBD1. J lost 7 bases, V lost 1 base, and 9 bases had no gene match. Germline CDR1 GTSNPN, CDR2 SVGIG (reference sequence). CDR3 length: 15 amino acids. The CDR3 here is CAWSADRGRTNTIYF. The CDR3 DNA reads TGTGCCTGGAGTGCCGACAGGGGAAGAACTAACACCATATATTTT.

As concerns this clone: Other nucleotide sequences from this sample produce the same CDR3. This rearrangement joins TRBV19 to TRBJ2-5; D remains unclear. Germline-derived CDR1 and CDR2 are LNHDA and SQIVND (reference sequence). The CDR3 spans 13 residues. Trimming left V 4 bases short and J 2 bases short, with 8 bases between. In DNA form, the CDR3 reads TGTGCCAGTAGTACCGGCAGTCAAGAGACCCAGTACTTC. Translation: CASSTGSQETQYF.

V and J are TRBV7-5 and TRBJ1-1. TRBV7-5 is tagged as a pseudogene. The CDR3 has 12 residues. The DNA for the CDR3 is TGTGTCAGAAGCTTAGATCCTATGAGGGCTTTCTTT. It specifies CVRSLDPMRAFF.

This chain connects TRBV19 to TRBJ2-1, with 12 bases matching TRBD2. The CDR3 is 14 amino acids. V lost 8 bases to trimming and J lost 7 bases; unmatched junction nucleotides: 6. Germline loops: CDR1 LNHDA, CDR2 SQIVND (reference sequence). The DNA of the CDR3 is TGTGCCAGTGATCTAGCGGGGGGGGGAAATGAGCAGTTCTTC. Translating it yields CASDLAGGGNEQFF.

The chain employs TRBV7-6 and TRBJ2-2; D is uncertain. V gave up 2 bases and J gave up 6 bases, with 4 bases separating them. This CDR3 comprises 12 residues. From germline, CDR1 is SGHVS and CDR2 FNYEAQ. The CDR3 spells CASSLRPGELFF. In DNA, the CDR3 is TGTGCCAGCAGCTTACGTCCCGGGGAGCTGTTTTTT.

The J gene is TRBJ2-1, the V gene TRBV27, with D possibly being TRBD1 (7 bases). V was trimmed by 2 bases and J by 1 base, leaving 18 bases between them. The CDR3 consists of 18 residues. Germline V lookup: CDR1 MNHEY, CDR2 SMNVEV (reference sequence). As DNA, the CDR3 is TGTGCCAGCAGTTTACGGGGGAGACAGGGAACGTCCTACAATGAGCAGTTCTTC. This sequence encodes CASSLRGRQGTSYNEQFF.

Turning to this clone: The same CDR3 also results from other DNA sequences found in this sample. The chain employs TRBV7-2 and TRBJ2-3; tentative D call: TRBD2 (5 bases). The CDR3 sequence is 12 residues long. Trimming removed 5 bases at V and 5 bases at J, with 8 bases between. The germline V gene has CDR1 SGHTA and CDR2 FQGNSA. Here the CDR3 reads CASSAGLDTQYF. CDR3 coding DNA: TGTGCCAGCAGCGCCGGACTAGATACGCAGTATTTT.

The chain couples TRBV11-3 to TRBJ2-7, with D perhaps TRBD2 (5 bases). Germline lookup yields CDR1 SGHNT and CDR2 YENEEA. The CDR3 has 13 residues. V dropped 5 bases and J dropped 1 base, with 9 bases sitting between them. The CDR3 protein is CASSRGRSYEQYF. In DNA form, the CDR3 reads TGTGCCAGCAGCCGTGGGAGATCCTACGAGCAGTACTTC. Full variable domain (missing parts from reference TRBV11-3 and TRBJ2-7): EAGVVQSPRYKIIEKKQPVAFWCNPISGHNTLYWYLQNLGQGPELLIRYENEEAVDDSQLPKDRFSAERLKGVDSTLKIQPAELGDSAVYLCASSRGRSYEQYFGPGTRLTVT.

The gene calls are TRBV6-5 and TRBJ1-1; 9 bases match TRBD1. Germline trimming cut 4 bases from V and 6 bases from J; bases unmatched to any gene: 9. Looked up from germline, CDR1 is MNHEY and CDR2 is SVGAGI. This CDR3 spans 15 amino acids. Here the CDR3 DNA reads TGTGCCAGCAGTTTTCTCGGACAGGGGAGACCTGAAGCTTTCTTT. Its protein product is CASSFLGQGRPEAFF.

Here the CDR3 DNA reads TGTGCCAGTAGTACGATCGAAGCAACGGCCATTCAGTACTTC. It is translated as CASSTIEATAIQYF. The chain carries TRBV19 and TRBJ2-4; D unclear. CDR3 size: 14 residues. V lost 4 bases to trimming and J lost 9 bases, with 16 bases between them. CDR1 LNHDA and CDR2 SQIVND come from the germline V gene (reference sequence). Variable domain in full (rest from reference TRBV19 and TRBJ2-4): DGGITQSPKYLFRKEGQNVTLSCEQNLNHDAMYWYRQDPGQGLRLIYYSQIVNDFQKGDIAEGYSVSREKKESFPLTVTSAQKNPTAFYLCASSTIEATAIQYFGAGTRLSVL.

This clone was seen a single time. The gene calls are TRBV9 and TRBJ2-5, with D perhaps TRBD1 (6 bases). The CDR3 runs 16 residues. Germline V gene lookup returns CDR1 SGDLS and CDR2 YYNGEE. V was pared by 1 base and J by 7 bases, with 20 bases between. CDR3 residues: CASSVSGTLKGGTQYF. The CDR3 DNA is TGTGCCAGCAGCGTATCCGGGACACTGAAAGGGGGGACCCAGTACTTC.

A few counts support this clone. The chain couples TRBV5-1 to TRBJ1-3; maybe TRBD1 (5 bases). The V end was cut by 4 bases, the J end by 0 bases, with 14 bases between. This CDR3 region has 16 residues. Germline CDR1 and CDR2: SGHRS and YFSETQ. The DNA for the CDR3 is TGCGCCAGCAGCCGTACGGACACGAACTCTGGAAACACCATATATTTT. It specifies CASSRTDTNSGNTIYF.

This chain links TRBV19 with TRBJ1-3; D is unresolved. The V and J ends lost 6 bases and 0 bases respectively, with 6 bases between them. The CDR3 contains 13 residues. The germline V gene has CDR1 LNHDA and CDR2 SQIVND (reference sequence). The CDR3 sequence is CASRSHSGNTIYF. CDR3 nucleotide sequence: TGTGCCAGTAGGTCCCACTCTGGAAACACCATATATTTT. Using reference TRBV19 and TRBJ1-3 for the parts outside the CDR3, the full variable domain is DGGITQSPKYLFRKEGQNVTLSCEQNLNHDAMYWYRQDPGQGLRLIYYSQIVNDFQKGDIAEGYSVSREKKESFPLTVTSAQKNPTAFYLCASRSHSGNTIYFGEGSWLTVV.

The chain has TRBV3-1 (or the pseudogene TRBV3-2) and TRBJ2-1, with D tentatively TRBD1 (6 bases). The length of the CDR3 is 14 residues. CDR1 and CDR2 (germline): LGHDT, YNNKEL (reference sequence). V lost 1 base and J 5 bases, leaving 9 bases between the germline ends. The DNA of the CDR3 is TGTGCCAGCAGCCAAGGGGACAAAAACAATGAGCAGTTCTTC. As protein: CASSQGDKNNEQFF.

A word on this clone: A read error may account for a junction end that differs from germline. The V and J genes are TRBV2 and TRBJ2-7; D is unclear. This CDR3 has 11 amino acids. CDR1 is SNHLY, CDR2 FYNNEI, per germline. The CDR3 region is CASSYLYGQYF. In nucleotides, the CDR3 is TGTGCCAGCAGTTACCTTTACGGGCAGTACTTC.

J is TRBJ2-5 and V is TRBV10-2; D perhaps matches TRBD1 (5 bases). Trimming took 0 bases from V and 5 from J, leaving 10 bases between them. Germline CDR1 WSHSY, CDR2 SAAADI. This CDR3 has 14 amino acids. CDR3 in amino acids: CASSESRARETQYF. The CDR3 DNA reads TGCGCCAGCAGTGAGTCCAGGGCGCGGGAGACCCAGTACTTC.

For the CDR3, the DNA is TGTGCCAGCAGCCGGGACGGCACCGGGGAGCTGTTTTTT. It is translated as CASSRDGTGELFF. The chain links TRBV7-3 to TRBJ2-2; possibly TRBD1 or TRBD2 for D (5 bases each). Deletions cut 5 bases from V and 4 bases from J, with 8 bases between. This CDR3 is 13 amino acids long. From germline, CDR1 is SGHTA and CDR2 FQGTGA.

This rearrangement joins TRBV5-8 to TRBJ2-7, with 9 positions matching TRBD1. The CDR3 has 20 residues. Germline CDR1 SGHTS, CDR2 YDEGEE. Trimming took 4 bases from V and 3 from J; bases not matched to a gene: 23. The CDR3 nucleotides read TGTGCCAGCAGCCCATACACAGGGGGCCCGATTACCGAAACGTTCTACGAGCAGTACTTC. Its translation: CASSPYTGGPITETFYEQYF.

The chain links TRBV30 to TRBJ2-3; the D is unclear. The CDR3 has 13 amino acids. Deletions cut 5 bases from V and 5 bases from J, with 14 bases between. Germline lookup yields CDR1 GTSNPN and CDR2 SVGIG (reference sequence). Here the CDR3 reads CAWCPLLGDTQYF. For the CDR3, the DNA is TGTGCCTGGTGCCCTTTGCTTGGAGATACGCAGTATTTT. Complete variable domain (other parts from reference TRBV30 and TRBJ2-3): SQTIHQWPATLVQPVGSPLSLECTVEGTSNPNLYWYRQAAGRGLQLLFYSVGIGQISSEVPQNLSASRPQDRQFILSSKKLLLSDSGFYLCAWCPLLGDTQYFGPGTRLTVL.

The chain combines TRBV7-9 with TRBJ2-7; D gene ambiguous. The CDR3 runs 16 residues. Germline V gene lookup returns CDR1 SEHNR and CDR2 FQNEAQ (reference sequence). V lost 3 bases and J 2 bases, leaving 17 bases between the germline ends. CDR3 protein: CASSLGPAGRTYEQYF. CDR3 coding DNA: TGTGCCAGCAGCTTGGGTCCGGCAGGTAGAACCTACGAGCAGTACTTC.

The chain combines TRBV2 with TRBJ2-2; 8 bases line up with TRBD2. The CDR3 loop spans 14 amino acids. The V gene end was trimmed by 6 bases and the J gene end by 6 bases; junction bases not matched to a gene: 6. Germline CDR1 SNHLY, CDR2 FYNNEI. The CDR3 loop reads CASSYTGGAGELFF. The DNA of the CDR3 is TGTGCCAGCAGCTATACCGGGGGGGCCGGGGAGCTGTTTTTT.

The chain employs TRBV6-6 and TRBJ2-3; the D gene could be TRBD1 or TRBD2 (5 bases each). Looked up from germline, CDR1 is MNHNY and CDR2 is SVGAGI (reference sequence). Deletions cut 2 bases from V and 5 bases from J, with 14 bases between. The CDR3 length is 15 residues. In DNA, the CDR3 is TGTGCCAGCAGTTACGTCCCGGGAAGGGGAGATACGCAGTATTTT. This encodes CASSYVPGRGDTQYF.

This clone was seen only a few times. V and J are TRBV4-2 and TRBJ1-5; D ambiguous. V gave up 1 base and J gave up 0 bases, with 7 bases separating them. The germline gives CDR1 LGHNA, CDR2 YNFKEQ. The CDR3 is 15 residues long. The CDR3 DNA is TGTGCCAGCAGCCAAGGAGAGTATAGCAATCAGCCCCAGCATTTT. Encoded protein: CASSQGEYSNQPQHF.

The V gene is TRBV7-3, the J gene TRBJ1-6; no firm D call. Germline V gene data show CDR1 as SGHTA and CDR2 as FQGTGA. CDR3 size: 17 residues. The germline V and J ends were trimmed by 1 base and 9 bases, with 19 bases remaining between them. The CDR3 nucleotides read TGTGCCAGCAGCTTAAGGGCGGCCGGCGGTTTGGGTTCACCCCTCCACTTT. Translation: CASSLRAAGGLGSPLHF.

The chain couples TRBV19 to TRBJ1-2, with TRBD1 identical over 7 bases. This CDR3 has 18 amino acids. V lost 3 bases and J lost 3; bases outside the gene matches: 16. Germline-derived CDR1 and CDR2 are LNHDA and SQIVND (reference sequence). The CDR3 nucleotides read TGTGCCAGTAGTATTCAGGGGACAGAAACCTGGGACTACTATGGCTACACCTTC. Its protein product is CASSIQGTETWDYYGYTF.

The chain links TRBV7-8 to TRBJ1-5, with 7 bases identical to TRBD1. CDR3 length equals 17 residues. Losses at the gene ends were 5 bases for V and 0 bases for J; bases not matched to a gene: 10. Germline V gene data show CDR1 as SGHVS and CDR2 as FQNEAQ. The CDR3 is CASSALLQGLSNQPQHF. Written as DNA, the CDR3 is TGTGCCAGCAGCGCGTTATTACAGGGGCTTAGCAATCAGCCCCAGCATTTT.

This clone was seen repeatedly, ten times or more. V usage is TRBV28 and J usage is TRBJ2-2; 7 nucleotides align to TRBD1. The CDR3 length is 15 residues. Germline trimming cut 4 bases from V and 0 bases from J; bases unmatched to any gene: 2. Germline CDR1 MDHEN, CDR2 SYDVKM. CDR3 sequence (DNA): TGTGCCAGCAGTTCCGGGACAGCGAACACCGGGGAGCTGTTTTTT. The encoded protein is CASSSGTANTGELFF.

This clone was picked up one time. The chain is built from TRBV6-5 and TRBJ1-1; no reliable D call. Germline loops: CDR1 MNHEY, CDR2 SVGAGI. The CDR3 consists of 12 residues. V gave up 6 bases and J gave up 2 bases, with 7 bases separating them. The CDR3 nucleotides read TGTGCCAGCAGCATCGGAAACACTGAAGCTTTCTTT. This gives the protein CASSIGNTEAFF.

The genes are TRBV12-3 or TRBV12-4 and TRBJ2-7; D call uncertain. The CDR3 contains 13 residues. V shed 3 bases and J shed 4 bases, with 10 bases lying between them. The CDR3 spells CASSFLGRYEQYF. The CDR3 DNA reads TGTGCCAGCAGTTTCCTCGGGCGTTACGAGCAGTACTTC.

This clone was found once. The rearrangement links TRBV2 to TRBJ2-2; 8 bases match TRBD1. CDR3 length: 15 residues. Germline loops: CDR1 SNHLY, CDR2 FYNNEI. Trimming removed 6 bases from V and 7 bases from J; junction bases left unmatched: 10. CDR3 in amino acids: CASSRQGATGGELFF. For the CDR3, the DNA is TGTGCCAGCAGCAGGCAGGGGGCGACGGGCGGGGAGCTGTTTTTT.